This entry describes one T cell receptor (beta chain). Its specific antigen is unknown. The sample holds no much larger clone one base away, and base qualities are not on file. This specimen belongs to a study of T cells in Graves' hyperthyroidism and ophthalmopathy (dated by TCRdb to between 2017 and 2020). Describing the broader study: Peripheral blood samples were taken at the time of initial diagnosis, prior to any treatment. TCR V-J signatures able to tell the groups apart were searched for in a discovery cohort of 100 patients, of whom under 45 had Graves' ophthalmopathy and under 65 had stable Graves' hyperthyroidism. The paper describes TCR Vbeta CDR3 sequencing of about 140 peripheral blood samples, made up of some 42 ophthalmopathy patients, around 73 hyperthyroidism patients and some 17 progressor patients. After sampling, hyperthyroidism patients received methimazole starting at 30 mg daily, and ophthalmopathy patients received high-dose intravenous methylprednisolone. The study also compared thyroid tissue and blood T-cell repertoires from several Graves' hyperthyroidism patients. Prospective prediction of ophthalmopathy was tested in an independent validation cohort consisting of 18 hyperthyroidism patients and more than 15 patients who later progressed to ophthalmopathy. The 95 to 100 discovery patients were randomly divided into training and test sets at a 7:3 ratio. The paper's findings and limits, for the study overall: In validation, progression to ophthalmopathy was predicted by the model with almost 71% sensitivity and roughly 72% specificity, a median of approximately 6.5 months before onset. A 13 V-J signature model separated ophthalmopathy from stable hyperthyroidism, with roughly 88% sensitivity and 81% to 83% specificity in cross-validation and 80%/75% in testing. Most expanded thyroid clonotypes (frequency above 0.001) were also detected in blood, suggesting blood repertoires may reflect thyroid immune responses. Sample size was not statistically predetermined, and investigators were not blinded to group allocation.

Amplification of TCR beta CDR3 regions was carried out from RNA transcripts. A first-round RT-PCR of the TCR CDR3 used the HTBI primer set with the Qiagen OneStep RT-PCR kit. Libraries were constructed in a second round of multiplex PCR, after which size selection and purification were carried out. Sequencing of the libraries was done on an Illumina HiSeq2000 using paired-end 100 bp reads. In the source study's methods: SOAPnuke was used to process the raw data, with reads discarded if the reads contained adapters or uncalled bases, had a mean Phred below 15, or lacked an exact constant-primer or identifier match. COPE v1.2.5 was used to merge the high-quality paired reads, and each unique nucleotide sequence was defined as a clonotype. Clonotypes were aligned to IMGT TRBV, TRBD and TRBJ reference segments using MiTCR v1.1. The analysis was restricted to V-J combinations with a frequency above 0.0001, which together covered approximately 99% of the repertoires. The TCS score was defined as the ratio of F50 (clonal expansion) to E x V (chaos), calculated using BLOSUM62-based TCRdist between CDR3 peptides within each V-J. Welch's t-statistics and random forest reduced 450 to 600 V-J features to under 15, which were used in a naive Bayes classifier (R e1071). The public reads were run again by TCRdb, first through fastp at Q25 and then through MiXCR, and only productive beta chains were kept. Rows matching on CDR3 protein sequence are summarized as one entry with the most common DNA and genes. These V and J calls originate from TCRdb's pipeline instead of the authors' own analysis. The sample table holds about 640,000 distinct CDR3 sequences, of which more than 20% were seen once. Over 30% of the sample is taken by the ten largest.

The CDR3 measures 13 amino acids from cysteine to phenylalanine. The entry retains the CDR3 DNA only, 39 bases that are in frame from base 1. Compared with germline, V lacks 2 bases and J lacks 6 bases; bases without a gene match: 1. Ophthalmopathy patients had moderately to severely active disease, Clinical Activity Score of at least 3, NOSPECS grade of at least 4, and duration under 3 months. Exclusion was applied to patients with uncontrolled infections, other autoimmune diseases, pregnancy or lactation. Diagnoses were based on clinical symptoms, serum thyroxine and TRAb, thyroid ultrasound and orbital computed tomography. PBMCs were isolated from 10 ml of fresh peripheral blood by Ficoll-Paque density gradient centrifugation. Total RNA was extracted with Trizol reagent, and quality was checked on an Agilent 2100 Bioanalyzer.

This chain joins TRBV12-3 or TRBV12-4 to TRBJ2-1; the central 7 bases match TRBD2. The receptor comes from a man aged 25 to 45 with Graves' ophthalmopathy. Specimen: blood. The CDR3 is CASSLWTSNEQFF. At the DNA level, the sequence is TGTGCCAGCAGTTTATGGACTAGCAATGAGCAGTTCTTC.